This T cell receptor beta chain was identified in a study of monozygotic twins with inflammatory bowel disease. Each TCR library consumed 3,000 to 3,500 ng of total RNA. TCRdb derives one entry per CDR3 protein from the 5' RACE reads, leaving out DNA. The listing records about 350,000 distinct CDR3 sequences. This CDR3 contains 15 residues. Germline CDR1 is SGHRS and CDR2 is YFSETQ. The study's findings and limits: Repertoire similarity did not differ between concordant and discordant twins, perhaps due to limited power. Twins with IBD were found to have lower TCRbeta diversity (inverse Simpson) than healthy co-twins.

As regards this clonotype: Its target is unknown.

This clonotype originated in a human donor with ulcerative colitis or Crohn's disease, or a healthy co-twin of an affected twin (not recorded which). The sample consisted of blood. The chain couples TRBV5-1 to TRBJ2-1; TCRdb outputs TRBD1, but without DNA this stays unchecked. The CDR3 is CASSLMGPSNNEQFF.